The clone carrying this TCR beta chain has just a few counts. Antigen: not known. The sample belongs to a study of OX40 agonist ivuxolimab in advanced cancers. Study findings and constraints: By week 6 at 0.1 to 3.0 mg/kg, blood CD4+ and CD8+ T cells had expanded clonally. Among some nonresponders, normalized T-cell clonal expansion was also low.

The protocol was immunoSEQ multiplex PCR, while the TCRdb copy is restricted to in-frame clones and leaves out a portion. The data show fewer than 30,000 clones, about 76% seen once. Trimming removed 5 bases from V and 3 bases from J; junction bases left unmatched: 25. Per germline, CDR1 LNHDA and CDR2 SQIVND (reference sequence). The length of the CDR3 is 20 residues. Sample: CD4+ or CD8+ T cells sorted from blood, taken in a trial of the OX40 agonist ivuxolimab. The clonotype originates from an adult with an advanced solid tumor such as melanoma, head and neck, liver or kidney cancer. This chain links TRBV19 with TRBJ2-7, with 7 positions matching TRBD2. The CDR3 reads CASSARPGDYFTTSDYEQYF. CDR3 sequence (DNA): TGTGCCAGTAGTGCCCGCCCGGGGGACTACTTCACTACATCCGACTACGAGCAGTACTTC.